These 15 T cell receptor beta chains originate from one sample sequenced in a study of cytomegalovirus exposure and HLA in healthy donors (dated 2017 in TCRdb). Library generation was performed with the immunoSEQ multiplex PCR assay. For the multiplex PCR, a mixture combining 60 forward primers for TCR Vbeta segments and 13 reverse primers for TCR Jbeta segments was used. Entries here come from immuneACCESS through TCRdb and include only in-frame sequences with V and J called. Some clones fail to appear in such tables; in the studies checked, an unresolved V gene covers under half of the shortfall, and the cause of the remainder is unknown. The sample table records roughly 240,000 clones; more than 75% of these occur just once. 0.24% of the sample belongs to the ten largest clones. Sequenced: PBMCs. These receptors originate from a girl aged 2-15 years in good health and CMV-seronegative.

With respect to this clone: Other DNA sequences within the sample encode an identical CDR3. This chain connects TRBV5-4 to TRBJ2-1; 14 nucleotides line up with TRBD2. With V trimmed by 2 bases and J by 6 bases, 1 base remained unmatched. This CDR3 contains 15 residues. Germline V CDR1 and CDR2: SGHNT, YYREEE (reference sequence). CDR3 nucleotides: TGTGCCAGCAGCTTTGGACTAGCGGGAGGCAATGAGCAGTTCTTC. It yields the protein CASSFGLAGGNEQFF.

The rearrangement links TRBV30 to TRBJ1-5; 8 bases match TRBD1. The V and J ends lost 3 bases and 5 bases, in that order; junction bases with no gene match: 3. Germline CDR1 reads GTSNPN; CDR2 reads SVGIG (reference sequence). The CDR3 has 13 residues. CDR3 in amino acids: CAWSRGPDQPQHF. CDR3 in DNA: TGTGCCTGGAGCAGGGGGCCCGATCAGCCCCAGCATTTT.

This chain uses TRBV9 with TRBJ2-1, with D possibly TRBD2 on 6 matching bases. Trimming left V 4 bases short and J 0 bases short, with 11 bases between. The length of the CDR3 is 15 residues. The germline V gene has CDR1 SGDLS and CDR2 YYNGEE. The CDR3 sequence is CASSHSTSSYNEQFF. The CDR3 DNA follows: TGTGCCAGCAGCCACTCGACTAGCTCCTACAATGAGCAGTTCTTC.

The rearrangement uses TRBV5-4 and TRBJ2-3; 7 bases match TRBD1. The CDR3 totals 15 residues. J was trimmed by 2 bases and V by 3 bases; bases with no gene match: 6. CDR1 and CDR2 (germline): SGHNT, YYREEE (reference sequence). CDR3 in amino acids: CASSSGTVNTDTQYF. Written as DNA, the CDR3 is TGTGCCAGCAGCTCCGGGACAGTGAACACAGATACGCAGTATTTT. The variable domain in full, with the rest retrieved from reference TRBV5-4 and TRBJ2-3, is ETGVTQSPTHLIKTRGQQVTLRCSSQSGHNTVSWYQQALGQGPQFIFQYYREEENGRGNFPPRFSGLQFPNYSSELNVNALELDDSALYLCASSSGTVNTDTQYFGPGTRLTVL.

The rearrangement uses TRBV25-1 and TRBJ2-5, with TRBD1 as a possible D gene (5 bases). Trimming cost V 4 bases and J 0 bases, with 15 bases left between them. Germline V gene sequence: CDR1 MGHDK, CDR2 SYGVNS. This CDR3 comprises 16 residues. The CDR3 nucleotides read TGTGCCAGCAGTGTGGGTTCAGGGCTTTACCAAGAGACCCAGTACTTC. Translated: CASSVGSGLYQETQYF.

V is TRBV7-9 and J is TRBJ2-1; D may be TRBD1 (6 bases). V was clipped by 6 bases and J by 7 bases, with 10 bases between them. The CDR3 is 12 residues long. The germline V gene has CDR1 SEHNR and CDR2 FQNEAQ (reference sequence). The CDR3 nucleotides are TGTGCCAGCAGGCGTAGGGGGAATGAGCAGTTCTTC. Protein product: CASRRRGNEQFF.

V is TRBV2 and J is TRBJ1-5; 7 nucleotides match TRBD1. Germline-derived CDR1 and CDR2 are SNHLY and FYNNEI. The CDR3 runs to 18 residues. V was clipped by 4 bases and J by 4 bases; unmatched bases: 16. CDR3 DNA sequence: TGTGCCAGCAGTGGGGGACAAGGGGTCAGGGGGATAAATCAGCCCCAGCATTTT. Its translation is CASSGGQGVRGINQPQHF.

V gene TRBV18 combines with J gene TRBJ1-2; 7 bases fit TRBD1. Germline V gene data show CDR1 as KGHSH and CDR2 as LQKENI. The trim removed 2 bases at V and 6 bases at J, leaving 9 bases unmatched. The CDR3 contains 15 residues. CDR3 nucleotide sequence: TGTGCCAGCTCACCAACCGAGGGGGCCCGCGATGGCTACACCTTC. Its protein product is CASSPTEGARDGYTF.

This clone was seen once. The conserved final phenylalanine or tryptophan is absent from the CDR3, which likely points to a read error. This rearrangement joins TRBV7-2 to TRBJ2-7; 9 bases agree with TRBD2. The CDR3 loop spans 14 amino acids. CDR1 is SGHTA, CDR2 FQGNSA, per germline. Trimming cost V 4 bases and J 3 bases; bases outside gene matches: 4. CDR3 nucleotides: TGTGCCAGCAGCTCCTCTAGCGGGGTCTACGAGCAGTACTCC. This gives the protein CASSSSSGVYEQYS.

The chain uses TRBV30 and TRBJ1-6; a possible D gene is TRBD1 (5 bases). Germline values: CDR1 GTSNPN, CDR2 SVGIG (reference sequence). The CDR3 loop spans 13 amino acids. V lost 4 bases, J lost 10 bases, and 14 bases lay in between. CDR3 loop: CAWTGQDLSPLHF. CDR3 nucleotide sequence: TGTGCCTGGACCGGACAAGACCTCTCACCCCTCCACTTT.

This clone appeared a single time. The chain links TRBV21-1 to TRBJ2-4; the D call of TRBD2 is as the table states it, not checked on the DNA. TRBV21-1 is a pseudogene. The length of the CDR3 is 15 residues. The CDR3 sequence is CASSRLRNGGSIQYF. Here the CDR3 DNA reads TGTGCCAGCAGCCGCTTGAGGAACGGTGGTAGCATTCAGTACTTC.

The chain combines TRBV6-7 with TRBJ1-1, with D possibly matching TRBD1 (6 bases). TRBV6-7 is noted as an ORF with a role that remains uncertain. The CDR3 sequence is 12 residues long. V was shortened by 7 bases and J by 1 base, with 7 bases between the two germline ends. Here the CDR3 reads CASTGENTEAFF. The CDR3 DNA reads as TGTGCCAGCACAGGGGAGAACACTGAAGCTTTCTTT.

This chain uses TRBV11-2 with TRBJ1-1; no firm D call. The CDR3 spans 14 residues. V was shortened by 0 bases and J by 1 base, with 6 bases between the two germline ends. Germline V lookup: CDR1 SGHAT, CDR2 FQNNGV. CDR3 sequence (DNA): TGTGCCAGCAGCTTAGATGGGCAGAACACTGAAGCTTTCTTT. Translating it yields CASSLDGQNTEAFF. Based on the CDR3 plus reference TRBV11-2 and TRBJ1-1, the full variable domain is EAGVAQSPRYKIIEKRQSVAFWCNPISGHATLYWYQQILGQGPKLLIQFQNNGVVDDSQLPKDRFSAERLKGVDSTLKIQPAKLEDSAVYLCASSLDGQNTEAFFGQGTRLTVV.

The gene calls are TRBV19 and TRBJ2-7, with 9 positions matching TRBD1. Germline CDR1 LNHDA, CDR2 SQIVND (reference sequence). CDR3 length: 13 amino acids. J gave up 2 bases and V 4 bases, and 0 bases lay outside the gene matches. CDR3 DNA sequence: TGTGCCAGTAGTAGGGACAGGGCCTACGAGCAGTACTTC. Amino acids: CASSRDRAYEQYF.

V gene TRBV20-1 combines with J gene TRBJ2-5; D is uncertain. This CDR3 is 11 amino acids long. V dropped 4 bases and J dropped 5 bases, with 8 bases sitting between them. Looked up from germline, CDR1 is DFQATT and CDR2 is SNEGSKA (reference sequence). This CDR3 is CSAKTSETQYF. The CDR3 region has the DNA TGCAGTGCTAAAACAAGTGAGACCCAGTACTTC.